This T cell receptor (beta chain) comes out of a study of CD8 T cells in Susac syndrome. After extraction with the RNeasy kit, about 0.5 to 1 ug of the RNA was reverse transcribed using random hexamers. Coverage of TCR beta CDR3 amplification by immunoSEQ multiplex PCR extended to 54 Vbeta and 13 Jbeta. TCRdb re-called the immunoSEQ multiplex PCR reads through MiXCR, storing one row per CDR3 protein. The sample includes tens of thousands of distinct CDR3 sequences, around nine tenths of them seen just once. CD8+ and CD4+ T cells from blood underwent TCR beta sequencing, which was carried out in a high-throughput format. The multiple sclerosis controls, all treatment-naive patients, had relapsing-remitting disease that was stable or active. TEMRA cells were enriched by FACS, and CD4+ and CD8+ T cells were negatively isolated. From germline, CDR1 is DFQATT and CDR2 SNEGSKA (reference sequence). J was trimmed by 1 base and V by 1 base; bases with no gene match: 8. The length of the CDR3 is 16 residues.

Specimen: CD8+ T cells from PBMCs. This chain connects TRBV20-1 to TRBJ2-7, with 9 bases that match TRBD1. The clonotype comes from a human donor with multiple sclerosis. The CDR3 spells CSARVGTGYPSYEQYF. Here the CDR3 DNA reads TGCAGTGCTAGAGTGGGGACAGGGTACCCATCCTACGAGCAGTACTTC.